The rows below give T cell receptor beta chains drawn from one sample of a study of beta chain features in type 1 diabetes. The protocol was immunoSEQ multiplex PCR, while the TCRdb copy is restricted to in-frame clones and leaves out a portion. The data contain 150,000 or so clones, 40% to 55% of them singletons. The sequencing sample was made of Tregs from blood. The receptors were sampled from a man aged 18 to 35 in good health. Each CDR3 is given with its conserved first and last residue. D genes are given only for firm matches. For some rows the clone size is stated as once, few or many, or as a class when expanded; others skip it.

size: .
D: TRBD2
J: TRBJ2-7
V: TRBV7-2
CDR3: CASSLAHLAGHEQYF
DNA: TGTGCCAGCAGCTTAGCTCATCTAGCGGGGCACGAGCAGTACTTC

size: .
D: TRBD1
J: TRBJ2-5
V: TRBV19
CDR3: CASSDQGAVWETQYF
DNA: TGTGCCAGTAGTGACCAGGGGGCTGTTTGGGAGACCCAGTACTTC

size: .
D: .
J: TRBJ2-2
V: TRBV19
CDR3: CASSIRVTVSGELFF
DNA: TGTGCCAGTAGTATCAGAGTTACAGTTTCCGGGGAGCTGTTTTTT

size: .
D: .
J: TRBJ2-3
V: TRBV5-6
CDR3: CASSMPLKTQYF
DNA: TGTGCCAGCAGCATGCCTCTAAAGACGCAGTATTTT

size: .
D: .
J: TRBJ2-3
V: TRBV5-1
CDR3: CASSLVAGSPTDTQYF
DNA: TGCGCCAGCAGCTTGGTGGCAGGATCCCCCACAGATACACAGTATTTT

size: .
D: TRBD1
J: TRBJ2-3
V: TRBV5-4
CDR3: CASSLGRTGETGTDTQYF
DNA: TGTGCCAGCAGCCTTGGGAGGACAGGGGAAACGGGCACAGATACGCAGTATTTT

size: few
D: .
J: TRBJ2-7
V: TRBV7-9
CDR3: CASSLGSPWTAYHEQYF
DNA: TGTGCCAGCAGCTTAGGTTCCCCCTGGACAGCCTACCACGAGCAGTACTTC

size: .
D: .
J: TRBJ2-2
V: TRBV7-3
CDR3: CASSSTGRQGEYTPGSCFF
DNA: .

size: few
D: .
J: TRBJ1-1
V: TRBV6-1
CDR3: CASSGGALNTEAFF
DNA: TGTGCCAGCAGTGGGGGAGCTTTGAACACTGAAGCTTTCTTT

size: few
D: .
J: TRBJ1-2
V: TRBV28
CDR3: CASSFGVDYGYTF
DNA: TGTGCCAGCAGTTTCGGGGTGGACTATGGCTACACCTTC

size: .
D: .
J: TRBJ2-2
V: TRBV29-1
CDR3: CSVKKFGTTISGELFF
DNA: TGCAGCGTTAAGAAATTCGGGACAACTATCTCCGGGGAGCTGTTTTTT

size: .
D: TRBD1
J: TRBJ2-7
V: TRBV25-1
CDR3: CASSEVWTGSSYEQYF
DNA: TGTGCCAGCAGTGAGGTTTGGACAGGGAGCTCCTACGAGCAGTACTTC

size: few
D: .
J: TRBJ2-2
V: TRBV4-2
CDR3: CASSQGVSPGGELFF
DNA: TGTGCCAGCAGCCAAGGAGTCTCCCCAGGCGGGGAGCTGTTTTTT

size: .
D: .
J: TRBJ1-5
V: TRBV2
CDR3: CASNLDGSYQPQHF
DNA: TGTGCCAGCAACCTGGACGGGAGCTATCAGCCCCAGCATTTT

size: .
D: TRBD1
J: TRBJ2-6
V: TRBV4-1
CDR3: CASSQADRGLGANVLTF
DNA: TGCGCCAGCAGCCAAGCTGACAGGGGACTTGGGGCCAACGTCCTGACTTTC

size: few
D: .
J: TRBJ1-2
V: TRBV19
CDR3: CASSTGNGYGYTF
DNA: TGTGCCAGTAGTACAGGGAACGGCTATGGCTACACCTTC

size: .
D: TRBD1
J: TRBJ1-4
V: TRBV2
CDR3: CASRETGYQKLFF
DNA: TGTGCCAGCAGGGAGACAGGGTATCAGAAACTGTTTTTT

size: .
D: TRBD1
J: TRBJ2-1
V: TRBV10-3
CDR3: CAIRQGSSYNEQFF
DNA: TGTGCCATCCGACAGGGAAGCTCCTACAATGAGCAGTTCTTC

size: .
D: .
J: TRBJ1-5
V: TRBV10-3
CDR3: CAISVTGDQPQHF
DNA: TGTGCCATCAGTGTGACAGGAGATCAGCCCCAGCATTTT

size: few
D: .
J: TRBJ1-5
V: TRBV28
CDR3: CASSLEANSNQPQHF
DNA: TGTGCCAGCAGTTTAGAAGCTAATAGCAATCAGCCCCAGCATTTT

size: .
D: .
J: TRBJ2-1
V: TRBV10-2
CDR3: CAIVESPYNEQFF
DNA: TGCGCCATTGTGGAGAGTCCCTACAATGAGCAGTTCTTC

size: few
D: TRBD2
J: TRBJ2-7
V: TRBV10-3
CDR3: CAISASGYEQYF
DNA: TGTGCCATCAGTGCTAGCGGATACGAGCAGTACTTC

size: few
D: TRBD2
J: TRBJ2-7
V: TRBV19
CDR3: CASKRLAGSYEQYF
DNA: TGTGCCAGTAAAAGACTAGCGGGATCCTACGAGCAGTACTTC

size: few
D: TRBD2
J: TRBJ2-3
V: TRBV28
CDR3: CASSTSGSPPDTQYF
DNA: TGTGCCAGCAGTACTAGCGGGAGTCCCCCAGATACGCAGTATTTT

size: .
D: .
J: TRBJ2-3
V: TRBV10-3
CDR3: CAIGLMDTQYF
DNA: TGTGCCATCGGGCTAATGGATACGCAGTATTTT

size: few
D: TRBD1
J: TRBJ1-5
V: TRBV27
CDR3: CASSLSRTGGGPQHF
DNA: TGTGCCAGCAGTTTATCGAGGACAGGGGGTGGGCCCCAGCATTTT

size: few
D: .
J: TRBJ1-1
V: TRBV10-3
CDR3: CAIRTRGVTEAFF
DNA: TGTGCCATCAGGACACGCGGGGTCACTGAAGCTTTCTTT

size: .
D: .
J: TRBJ1-2
V: TRBV2
CDR3: CASSADSYGYTF
DNA: TGTGCCAGCAGTGCCGACAGCTATGGCTACACCTTC

size: .
D: .
J: TRBJ2-4
V: TRBV7-9
CDR3: CASSFQGMHSAKNIQYF
DNA: TGTGCCAGCAGCTTCCAGGGAATGCACTCGGCCAAAAACATTCAGTACTTC

size: .
D: TRBD2
J: TRBJ2-7
V: TRBV5-1
CDR3: CASSSLVSGGPGEQYF
DNA: TGCGCCAGCAGCTCCCTGGTTAGCGGGGGGCCAGGAGAGCAGTACTTC

size: few
D: .
J: TRBJ2-7
V: TRBV6-5
CDR3: CASSLHRGGDYEQYF
DNA: TGTGCCAGCAGCCTACACAGGGGAGGAGACTACGAGCAGTACTTC

size: .
D: TRBD2
J: TRBJ2-3
V: TRBV27
CDR3: CASRIGTSGDTQYF
DNA: TGTGCCAGCAGAATCGGGACTAGCGGGGATACGCAGTATTTT

size: few
D: .
J: TRBJ2-3
V: TRBV7-9
CDR3: CASSSQGTLSDTQYF
DNA: TGTGCCAGCAGCTCCCAGGGGACACTCTCGGATACGCAGTATTTT